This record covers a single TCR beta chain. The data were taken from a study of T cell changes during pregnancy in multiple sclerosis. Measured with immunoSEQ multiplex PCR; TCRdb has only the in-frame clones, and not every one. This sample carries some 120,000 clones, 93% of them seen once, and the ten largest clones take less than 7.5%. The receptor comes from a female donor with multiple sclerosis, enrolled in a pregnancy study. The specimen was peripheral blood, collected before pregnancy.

The CDR3 DNA reads as TGTGCCAGCAGCTTGGCCGGGACAGCCCCCCGGCATGGCTACACCTTC. This encodes CASSLAGTAPRHGYTF. The rearrangement uses TRBV5-5 and TRBJ1-2; 7 nucleotides line up with TRBD1. CDR3 length: 16 amino acids. With 0 bases clipped from V and 6 bases from J, the junction kept 11 bases outside the gene matches. Germline assignment: CDR1 SGHKS and CDR2 YYEKEE (reference sequence).